This T cell receptor (beta chain) was recovered during a study of breast tumors, draining lymph nodes, adjacent tissues. The study, taken as a whole, reports: Tumor repertoires ranked between lymph nodes and nontumor tissue in diversity, with V and J gene preferences.

The CDR3 totals 16 residues. V shed 4 bases and J 0 bases; nucleotides not matched to a gene: 6. CDR1 and CDR2 from the germline V gene are SGHRS and YFSETQ. As for this clonotype: What it binds is unknown.

MiXCR was run by TCRdb on the multiplex PCR reads, yielding one entry per CDR3 protein. This sample has around 170,000 distinct CDR3 sequences; about 30% occur once, and the top ten carry 3.5% to 4.5%. Axillary draining lymph nodes of breast cancer patients supplied the node samples. Sequencing input: axillary lymph node tissue. The V and J genes are TRBV5-1 and TRBJ2-3; 9 positions match TRBD2. This clonotype originated in a female donor with breast cancer. Some clones in this sample may be carry-over from other donors' samples. The CDR3 here is CASSRLTSGSTDTQYF. For the CDR3, the DNA is TGCGCCAGCAGCCGATTGACTAGCGGTAGCACAGATACGCAGTATTTT.